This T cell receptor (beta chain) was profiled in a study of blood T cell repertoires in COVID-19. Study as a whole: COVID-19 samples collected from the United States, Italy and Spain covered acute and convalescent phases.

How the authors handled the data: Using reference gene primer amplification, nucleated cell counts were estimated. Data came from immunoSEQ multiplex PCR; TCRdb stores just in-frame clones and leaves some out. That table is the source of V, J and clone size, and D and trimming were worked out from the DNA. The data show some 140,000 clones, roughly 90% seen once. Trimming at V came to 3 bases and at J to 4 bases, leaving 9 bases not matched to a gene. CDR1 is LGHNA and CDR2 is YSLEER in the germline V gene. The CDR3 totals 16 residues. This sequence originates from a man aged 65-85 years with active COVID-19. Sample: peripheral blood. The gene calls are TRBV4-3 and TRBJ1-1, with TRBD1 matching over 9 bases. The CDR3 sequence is CASSQEKGQGVTEAFF. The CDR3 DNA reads TGCGCCAGCAGCCAGGAAAAGGGACAGGGAGTCACTGAAGCTTTCTTT.